This is a list of T cell receptor beta chains from one sample in a study of blood T cell repertoires in COVID-19. Using immunoSEQ multiplex PCR, the repertoire was profiled, and TCRdb retains in-frame clones only, with some absent. This sample has approximately 250,000 clones, with 75% to 90% found just once. Input material: peripheral blood. The receptors derive from a woman in her sixties or seventies with COVID-19, enrolled during active disease. Both conserved end residues are part of each CDR3. A D gene is named only where the DNA matches it firmly. Where a row states a size, it is once, few, many or the class of an expanded clone; other rows omit it.

cdr3_aa: CASSPPTGGNTIYF
cdr3_nt: TGTGCCAGCTCACCACCGACGGGTGGAAACACCATATATTTT
clone_size: -
d_call: -
v_call: TRBV18
j_call: TRBJ1-3

cdr3_aa: CASSQGTSEYNEQFF
cdr3_nt: TGCGCCAGCAGCCAAGGCACTAGCGAGTACAATGAGCAGTTCTTC
clone_size: -
d_call: TRBD2
v_call: TRBV4-1
j_call: TRBJ2-1

cdr3_aa: CASSQQQGLDTQYF
cdr3_nt: TGTGCCAGCAGTCAACAACAGGGGTTGGATACGCAGTATTTT
clone_size: -
d_call: TRBD1
v_call: TRBV6-5
j_call: TRBJ2-3

cdr3_aa: CATSRDRPGSYEQYF
cdr3_nt: TGTGCCACCAGCAGAGACCGACCGGGATCCTACGAGCAGTACTTC
clone_size: -
d_call: -
v_call: TRBV15
j_call: TRBJ2-7

cdr3_aa: CASSLDVTSGDNEQFF
cdr3_nt: TGCGCCAGCAGCTTGGATGTGACTAGCGGGGACAATGAGCAGTTCTTC
clone_size: -
d_call: TRBD2
v_call: TRBV5-1
j_call: TRBJ2-1

cdr3_aa: CASSLTYGSGSGNTIYF
cdr3_nt: TGTGCCAGCAGTTTGACGTATGGCAGCGGCTCTGGAAACACCATATATTTT
clone_size: many
d_call: -
v_call: TRBV27
j_call: TRBJ1-3

cdr3_aa: CAWSSTSGGLEQFF
cdr3_nt: TGTGCCTGGAGTTCGACTAGCGGGGGGCTTGAGCAGTTCTTC
clone_size: -
d_call: TRBD2
v_call: TRBV30
j_call: TRBJ2-1

cdr3_aa: CASRRTGSPGNTIYF
cdr3_nt: TGTGCCAGCAGACGAACAGGATCCCCTGGAAACACCATATATTTT
clone_size: -
d_call: -
v_call: TRBV6-5
j_call: TRBJ1-3

cdr3_aa: CASSQPSGRGGYEQYF
cdr3_nt: TGCGCCAGCAGCCAACCTAGCGGGAGAGGTGGCTACGAGCAGTACTTC
clone_size: -
d_call: TRBD2
v_call: TRBV4-1
j_call: TRBJ2-7

cdr3_aa: CASAILGAQQETQYF
cdr3_nt: TGTGCCAGCGCCATTTTAGGGGCCCAACAAGAGACCCAGTACTTC
clone_size: -
d_call: -
v_call: TRBV5-5
j_call: TRBJ2-5

cdr3_aa: CASSTSGRADEQYF
cdr3_nt: TGTGCCAGCAGTACTAGCGGGAGGGCGGACGAGCAGTACTTC
clone_size: medium-sized
d_call: TRBD2
v_call: TRBV27
j_call: TRBJ2-7

cdr3_aa: CATSQWGTEHNEQFF
cdr3_nt: TGTGCCACCAGCCAATGGGGGACAGAACACAATGAGCAGTTCTTC
clone_size: -
d_call: TRBD1
v_call: TRBV24-1
j_call: TRBJ2-1

cdr3_aa: CASSTRQGVNTIYF
cdr3_nt: TGTGCCAGCAGCACTAGACAGGGAGTGAACACCATATATTTT
clone_size: few
d_call: TRBD1
v_call: TRBV6-5
j_call: TRBJ1-3

cdr3_aa: CASSTYRGTFYGYTF
cdr3_nt: TGTGCCAGCAGTACATACAGGGGGACCTTCTATGGCTACACCTTC
clone_size: -
d_call: TRBD1
v_call: TRBV6-2/TRBV6-3
j_call: TRBJ1-2

cdr3_aa: CASSQREGNTEAFF
cdr3_nt: TGCGCCAGCAGCCAAAGGGAGGGAAACACTGAAGCTTTCTTT
clone_size: once
d_call: -
v_call: TRBV4-1
j_call: TRBJ1-1

cdr3_aa: CASSSGRDTEAFF
cdr3_nt: TGTGCCAGCAGTTCCGGACGGGATACTGAAGCTTTCTTT
clone_size: -
d_call: -
v_call: TRBV6-5
j_call: TRBJ1-1

cdr3_aa: CASSRDRGGNPLNSPLHF
cdr3_nt: TGTGCCAGCAGCCGGGACAGGGGGGGCAATCCCCTTAATTCACCCCTCCACTTT
clone_size: -
d_call: TRBD1
v_call: TRBV7-9
j_call: TRBJ1-6

cdr3_aa: CASSLGTGTYGYTF
cdr3_nt: TGCGCCAGCAGCTTGGGTACAGGGACCTATGGCTACACCTTC
clone_size: -
d_call: -
v_call: TRBV5-1
j_call: TRBJ1-2

cdr3_aa: CASSHSGSEADTQYF
cdr3_nt: TGTGCCAGTAGTCATAGCGGGAGTGAAGCAGATACGCAGTATTTT
clone_size: -
d_call: TRBD2
v_call: TRBV19
j_call: TRBJ2-3

cdr3_aa: CASSRFGALEAVSEAFF
cdr3_nt: TGTGCCAGCAGTCGATTCGGTGCTCTTGAGGCAGTTTCTGAAGCTTTCTTT
clone_size: -
d_call: -
v_call: TRBV28
j_call: TRBJ1-1

cdr3_aa: CASSQRDFYTGELFF
cdr3_nt: TGTGCCAGCAGCCAACGGGACTTCTACACCGGGGAGCTGTTTTTT
clone_size: once
d_call: -
v_call: TRBV3-1/TRBV3-2
j_call: TRBJ2-2

cdr3_aa: CASSLGIRGEVSNQPQHF
cdr3_nt: TGTGCCAGCAGCTTAGGCATAAGGGGCGAAGTTAGCAATCAGCCCCAGCATTTT
clone_size: -
d_call: -
v_call: TRBV7-8
j_call: TRBJ1-5

cdr3_aa: CASRRQGRSYNEQFF
cdr3_nt: TGTGCCAGTAGAAGACAGGGGCGCTCCTACAATGAGCAGTTCTTC
clone_size: -
d_call: TRBD1
v_call: TRBV19
j_call: TRBJ2-1

cdr3_aa: CASSEWASNTEAFF
cdr3_nt: TGTGCCAGCAGTGAATGGGCAAGCAACACTGAAGCTTTCTTT
clone_size: once
d_call: -
v_call: TRBV25-1
j_call: TRBJ1-1

cdr3_aa: CASRPGQVSYEQYF
cdr3_nt: TGTGCCAGCAGACCCGGACAGGTCTCCTACGAGCAGTACTTC
clone_size: -
d_call: TRBD1
v_call: TRBV28
j_call: TRBJ2-7

cdr3_aa: CASSQEVRGSPLHF
cdr3_nt: TGCGCCAGCAGCCAAGAGGTACGGGGTTCACCCCTCCACTTT
clone_size: -
d_call: -
v_call: TRBV4-1
j_call: TRBJ1-6

cdr3_aa: CASSLRDSTNEKLFF
cdr3_nt: TGTGCCAGCAGTCTCAGGGACAGTACTAATGAAAAACTGTTTTTT
clone_size: -
d_call: TRBD1
v_call: TRBV5-5
j_call: TRBJ1-4

cdr3_aa: CSVESQVRPYEQYF
cdr3_nt: TGCAGCGTTGAATCCCAGGTCCGACCCTACGAGCAGTACTTC
clone_size: -
d_call: -
v_call: TRBV29-1
j_call: TRBJ2-7

cdr3_aa: CASSIPRGYYNEQFF
cdr3_nt: TGTGCCAGCAGCATTCCTCGGGGTTACTACAATGAGCAGTTCTTC
clone_size: -
d_call: -
v_call: TRBV28
j_call: TRBJ2-1

cdr3_aa: CASSPVGARPLSDTQYF
cdr3_nt: TGTGCCAGCAGCCCAGTGGGCGCCAGGCCCTTGAGCGATACGCAGTATTTT
clone_size: -
d_call: -
v_call: TRBV14
j_call: TRBJ2-3

cdr3_aa: CASSEQGTNSYNEQFF
cdr3_nt: TGCGCCAGCAGCGAACAGGGGACCAACTCCTACAATGAGCAGTTCTTC
clone_size: -
d_call: TRBD1
v_call: TRBV5-1
j_call: TRBJ2-1

cdr3_aa: CASTGGLASTDTQYF
cdr3_nt: TGTGCCAGCACCGGGGGACTAGCGAGCACAGATACGCAGTATTTT
clone_size: -
d_call: TRBD2
v_call: TRBV28
j_call: TRBJ2-3

cdr3_aa: CASSTKNWASSTDTQYF
cdr3_nt: TGTGCCAGCAGTACGAAAAATTGGGCTTCTAGCACAGATACGCAGTATTTT
clone_size: -
d_call: -
v_call: TRBV27
j_call: TRBJ2-3

cdr3_aa: CARMEQGARRSGANVLTF
cdr3_nt: TGTGCCAGGATGGAACAGGGGGCAAGAAGATCTGGGGCCAACGTCCTGACTTTC
clone_size: once
d_call: TRBD1
v_call: TRBV6-4
j_call: TRBJ2-6

cdr3_aa: CASSMAATNEKLFF
cdr3_nt: TGTGCCAGCAGCATGGCAGCAACTAATGAAAAACTGTTTTTT
clone_size: -
d_call: -
v_call: TRBV27
j_call: TRBJ1-4

cdr3_aa: CASSLALDRRNNQPQHF
cdr3_nt: TGCGCCAGCAGCTTGGCCCTGGACAGGAGGAACAATCAGCCCCAGCATTTT
clone_size: -
d_call: TRBD1
v_call: TRBV5-1
j_call: TRBJ1-5

cdr3_aa: CASSYSRFPVSPLHF
cdr3_nt: TGTGCCAGCAGTTACTCGAGGTTTCCTGTTTCACCCCTCCACTTT
clone_size: -
d_call: -
v_call: TRBV6-5
j_call: TRBJ1-6

cdr3_aa: CAIRGAYEQYF
cdr3_nt: TGTGCCATACGGGGGGCCTACGAGCAGTACTTC
clone_size: -
d_call: TRBD2
v_call: TRBV28
j_call: TRBJ2-7

cdr3_aa: CASSLVHRGGELFF
cdr3_nt: TGTGCCAGCAGCTTAGTGCACCGGGGCGGGGAGCTGTTTTTT
clone_size: -
d_call: -
v_call: TRBV11-2
j_call: TRBJ2-2

cdr3_aa: CASSARTGGNSPLHF
cdr3_nt: TGCGCCAGCAGCGCCCGGACAGGGGGAAATTCACCCCTCCACTTT
clone_size: -
d_call: TRBD1
v_call: TRBV5-1
j_call: TRBJ1-6

cdr3_aa: CATSDRGSGVGYTF
cdr3_nt: TGTGCCACCAGTGACCGGGGATCGGGAGTAGGCTACACCTTC
clone_size: -
d_call: -
v_call: TRBV24-1
j_call: TRBJ1-2

cdr3_aa: CASSGGQGYNEQFF
cdr3_nt: TGTGCCAGCAGCGGCGGACAGGGCTACAATGAGCAGTTCTTC
clone_size: -
d_call: TRBD1
v_call: TRBV9
j_call: TRBJ2-1